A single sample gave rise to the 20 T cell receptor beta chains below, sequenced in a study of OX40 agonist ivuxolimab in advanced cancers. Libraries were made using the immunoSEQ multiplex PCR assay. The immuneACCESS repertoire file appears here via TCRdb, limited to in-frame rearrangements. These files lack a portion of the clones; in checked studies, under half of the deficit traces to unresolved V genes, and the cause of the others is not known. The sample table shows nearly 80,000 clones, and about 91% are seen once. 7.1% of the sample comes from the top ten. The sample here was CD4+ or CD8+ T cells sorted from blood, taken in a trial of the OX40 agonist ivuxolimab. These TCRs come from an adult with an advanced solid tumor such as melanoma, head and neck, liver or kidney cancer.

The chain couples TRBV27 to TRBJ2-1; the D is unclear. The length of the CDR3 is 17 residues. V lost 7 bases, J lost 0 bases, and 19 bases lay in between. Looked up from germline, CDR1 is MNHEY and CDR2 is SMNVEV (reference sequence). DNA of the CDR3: TGTGCCAGCACCAGGAGCTGGGCTTCGGGCTCCTACAATGAGCAGTTCTTC. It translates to CASTRSWASGSYNEQFF.

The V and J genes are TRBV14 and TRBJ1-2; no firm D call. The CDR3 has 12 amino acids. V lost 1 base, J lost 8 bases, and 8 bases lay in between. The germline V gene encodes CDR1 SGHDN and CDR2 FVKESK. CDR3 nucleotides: TGTGCCAGCAGCCAAGTCCTCGGAGGCTACACCTTC. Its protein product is CASSQVLGGYTF.

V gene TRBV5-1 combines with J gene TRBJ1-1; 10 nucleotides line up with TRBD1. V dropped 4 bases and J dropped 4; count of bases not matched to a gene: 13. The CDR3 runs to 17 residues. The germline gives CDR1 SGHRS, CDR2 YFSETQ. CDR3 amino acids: CASSLQGGQGPATEAFF. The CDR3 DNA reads TGCGCCAGCAGCCTTCAAGGGGGACAGGGGCCCGCCACTGAAGCTTTCTTT.

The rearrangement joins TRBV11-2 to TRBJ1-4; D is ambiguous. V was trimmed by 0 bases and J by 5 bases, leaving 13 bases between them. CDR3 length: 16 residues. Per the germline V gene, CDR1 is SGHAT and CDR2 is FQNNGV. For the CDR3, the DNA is TGTGCCAGCAGCTTAGACGGAGGATACCCCAATGAAAAACTGTTTTTT. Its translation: CASSLDGGYPNEKLFF.

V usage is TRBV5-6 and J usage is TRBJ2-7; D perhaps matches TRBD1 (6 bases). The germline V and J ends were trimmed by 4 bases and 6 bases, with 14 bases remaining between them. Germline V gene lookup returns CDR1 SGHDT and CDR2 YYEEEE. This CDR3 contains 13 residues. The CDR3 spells CASSPPGRGEQYF. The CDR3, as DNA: TGTGCCAGCAGCCCCCCCGGCAGGGGCGAGCAGTACTTC.

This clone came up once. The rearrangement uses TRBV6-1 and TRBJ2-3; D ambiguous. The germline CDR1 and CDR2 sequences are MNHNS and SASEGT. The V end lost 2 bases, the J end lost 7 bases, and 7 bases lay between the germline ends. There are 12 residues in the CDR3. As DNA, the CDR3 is TGTGCCAGCAGTGAACCCCGAAATACGCAGTATTTT. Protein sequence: CASSEPRNTQYF.

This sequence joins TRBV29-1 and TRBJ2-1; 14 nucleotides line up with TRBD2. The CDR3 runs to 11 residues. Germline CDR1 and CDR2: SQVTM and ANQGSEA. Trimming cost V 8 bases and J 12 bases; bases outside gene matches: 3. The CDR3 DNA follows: TGCAGCAAGGGACTAGCGGGGGTGCAGTTCTTC. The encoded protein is CSKGLAGVQFF.

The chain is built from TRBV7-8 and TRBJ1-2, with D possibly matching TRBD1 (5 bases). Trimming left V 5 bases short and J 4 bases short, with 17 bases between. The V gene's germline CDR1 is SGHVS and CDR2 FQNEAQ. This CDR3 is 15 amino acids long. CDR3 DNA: TGTGCCAGCAGCCCCTCTGCCCAGGGAATCTATGGCTACACCTTC. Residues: CASSPSAQGIYGYTF.

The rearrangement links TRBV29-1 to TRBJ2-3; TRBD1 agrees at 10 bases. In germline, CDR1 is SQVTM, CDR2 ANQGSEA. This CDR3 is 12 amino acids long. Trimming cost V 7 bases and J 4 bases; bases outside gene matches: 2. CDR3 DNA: TGCAGCGGTGGACAGGGGGCAGATACGCAGTATTTT. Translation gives CSGGQGADTQYF.

The CDR3, as DNA: TGTGCCAGCAGCTTAGCCCAGGGGGGGTGGGAGACCCAGTACTTC. Protein: CASSLAQGGWETQYF. The chain carries TRBV11-2 and TRBJ2-5; D possibly matches TRBD1 or TRBD2 (7 bases each). Germline CDR1 is SGHAT and CDR2 is FQNNGV. Trimming took 1 base from V and 5 from J, leaving 14 bases between them. CDR3 size: 15 residues.

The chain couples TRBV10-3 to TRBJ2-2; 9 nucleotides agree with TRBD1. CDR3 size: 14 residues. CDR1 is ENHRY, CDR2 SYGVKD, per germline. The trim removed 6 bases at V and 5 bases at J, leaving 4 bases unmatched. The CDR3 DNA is TGTGCCATCAGGGGACAGGGAGGGACCGGGGAGCTGTTTTTT. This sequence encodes CAIRGQGGTGELFF.

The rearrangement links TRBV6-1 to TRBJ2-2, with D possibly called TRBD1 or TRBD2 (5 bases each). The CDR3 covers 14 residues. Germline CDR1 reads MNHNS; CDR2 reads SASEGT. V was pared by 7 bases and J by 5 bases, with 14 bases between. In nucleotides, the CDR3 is TGTGCCAGCACCAGAGGGGAAACGACCGGGGAGCTGTTTTTT. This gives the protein CASTRGETTGELFF.

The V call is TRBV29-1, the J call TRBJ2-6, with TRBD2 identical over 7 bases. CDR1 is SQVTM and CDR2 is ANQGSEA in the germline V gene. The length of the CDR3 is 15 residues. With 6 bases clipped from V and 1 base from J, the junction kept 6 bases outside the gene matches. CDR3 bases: TGCAGCGTGGCATGGGGGGGTTCTGGGGCCAACGTCCTGACTTTC. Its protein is CSVAWGGSGANVLTF.

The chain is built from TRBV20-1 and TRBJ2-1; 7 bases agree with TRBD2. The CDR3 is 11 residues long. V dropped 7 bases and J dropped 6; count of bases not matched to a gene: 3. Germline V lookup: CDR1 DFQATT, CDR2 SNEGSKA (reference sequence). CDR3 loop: CSEGLLNEQFF. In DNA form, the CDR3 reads TGCAGTGAGGGACTACTCAATGAGCAGTTCTTC.

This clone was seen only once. The CDR3 nucleotides are TGTGCCAGCAGTTACCCTCAGGGGCGGACTGACACTGAAGCTTTCTTT. This sequence encodes CASSYPQGRTDTEAFF. The chain is built from TRBV6-6 and TRBJ1-1; possible D gene TRBD1, 6 bases. The CDR3 totals 16 residues. Between the trimmed V and J ends, which lost 2 bases and 3 bases, there was a span of 16 bases. Germline CDR1 MNHNY, CDR2 SVGAGI (reference sequence).

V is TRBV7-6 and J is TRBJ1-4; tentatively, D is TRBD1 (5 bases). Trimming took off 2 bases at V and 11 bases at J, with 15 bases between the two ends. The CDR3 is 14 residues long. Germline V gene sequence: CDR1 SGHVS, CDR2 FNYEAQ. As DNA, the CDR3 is TGTGCCAGCAGCTTAATGGGGACCGCCGAGAAACTGTTTTTT. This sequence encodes CASSLMGTAEKLFF. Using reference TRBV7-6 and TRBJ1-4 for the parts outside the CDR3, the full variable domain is GAGVSQSPRYKVTKRGQDVALRCDPISGHVSLYWYRQALGQGPEFLTYFNYEAQQDKSGLPNDRFSAERPEGSISTLTIQRTEQRDSAMYRCASSLMGTAEKLFFGSGTQLSVL.

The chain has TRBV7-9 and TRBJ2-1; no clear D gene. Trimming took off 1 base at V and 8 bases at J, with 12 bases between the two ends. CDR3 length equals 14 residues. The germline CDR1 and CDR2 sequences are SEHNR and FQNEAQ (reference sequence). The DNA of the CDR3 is TGTGCCAGCAGCTTAGAGCTGGCGAAGGATGAGCAGTTCTTC. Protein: CASSLELAKDEQFF. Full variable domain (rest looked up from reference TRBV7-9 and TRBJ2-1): DTGVSQNPRHKITKRGQNVTFRCDPISEHNRLYWYRQTLGQGPEFLTYFQNEAQLEKSRLLSDRFSAERPKGSFSTLEIQRTEQGDSAMYLCASSLELAKDEQFFGPGTRLTVL.

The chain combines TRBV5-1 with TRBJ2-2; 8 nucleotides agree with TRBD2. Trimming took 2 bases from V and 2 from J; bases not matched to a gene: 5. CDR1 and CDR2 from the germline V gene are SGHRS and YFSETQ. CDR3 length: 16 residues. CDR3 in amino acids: CASSFPTSVNTGELFF. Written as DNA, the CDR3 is TGCGCCAGCAGCTTTCCGACTAGCGTCAACACCGGGGAGCTGTTTTTT.

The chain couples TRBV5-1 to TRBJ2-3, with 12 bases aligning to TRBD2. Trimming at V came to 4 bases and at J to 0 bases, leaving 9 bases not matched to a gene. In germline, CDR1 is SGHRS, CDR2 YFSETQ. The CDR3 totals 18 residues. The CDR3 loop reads CASSLEGLAGTSTDTQYF. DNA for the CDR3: TGCGCCAGCAGCCTGGAAGGACTAGCGGGGACAAGCACAGATACGCAGTATTTT.

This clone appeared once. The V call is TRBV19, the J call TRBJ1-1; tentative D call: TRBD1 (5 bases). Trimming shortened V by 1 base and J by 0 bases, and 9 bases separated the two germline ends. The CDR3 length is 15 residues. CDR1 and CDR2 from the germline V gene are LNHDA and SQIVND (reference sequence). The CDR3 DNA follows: TGTGCCAGTAGTATAGTCGGGACGGTGAACACTGAAGCTTTCTTT. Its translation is CASSIVGTVNTEAFF.